This T cell receptor beta chain was identified during a study of tumor and adjacent non-tumor tissue in lung cancer. Study-level background: Patients were aged about 30 to 80, about 10 men and about 5 women, stage I to III. Study observations and caveats: Significantly higher TCR diversity was found in tumor than normal lung. Tumor TCR diversity, when higher, was linked to shorter survival. Tumor repertoires had a smaller top 100 clone share than normal lung.

The CDR3 contains 15 residues. Germline V gene lookup returns CDR1 MNHNY and CDR2 SVGAGI (reference sequence). Points on this clonotype: Its target is unknown. One junction end does not reproduce the germline sequence, and a read error may be involved.

No cell sorting was done before RNA was extracted from the tissue. More than 3 cm separated this lung sample from the edge of the tumor. A modified ARM-PCR protocol with three rounds of nested PCR amplified TCRbeta. In TCRdb, the multiplex PCR reads were re-called with MiXCR into one record per CDR3 protein. This table holds approximately 68,000 distinct CDR3 sequences, more than 75% found once. Sequenced material: distant non-tumor lung tissue. The chain has TRBV6-6 and TRBJ2-1; 12 bases map to TRBD1. This clonotype was sampled from a man between 60 and 75 years old with non-small cell lung cancer. The CDR3: CASSYGTGGYDEQFF. CDR3 coding DNA: TGTGCTAGCAGTTACGGGACAGGGGGCTACGATGAGCAGTTCTTC.